A single sample is the source of the 15 T cell receptor beta chains below, sequenced in a study of blood T cells in healthy people across ages. A J-beta primer mix and a sample-barcoded 5' primer were used in a second PCR of about 6 to 12 cycles. TCRdb recomputed calls from the 5' RACE reads with MiXCR, one row per CDR3 protein. The table shows 750,000 to 950,000 distinct CDR3 sequences, with around 29% occurring only once. The sample was also linked to a second study, of T cells of mothers and their children.

Sample: blood. The receptors originated from a woman aged 40-49 years in good health.

This clonotype was picked up a small number of times. The chain combines TRBV5-5 with TRBJ1-2; possibly TRBD1 for D (5 bases). The CDR3 runs 15 residues. The V end was cut by 4 bases, the J end by 1 base, with 14 bases between. Germline V gene sequence: CDR1 SGHKS, CDR2 YYEKEE (reference sequence). The CDR3 coding sequence is TGTGCCAGCAGCAAACAGCAGGGACGTAACTATGGCTACACCTTC. Translating gives CASSKQQGRNYGYTF.

This clonotype occurred a few times. CDR3 loop: CASRDSGTGDSPLHF. The CDR3 bases are TGTGCCAGCAGGGACTCCGGGACAGGGGATTCACCCCTCCACTTT. J is TRBJ1-6 and V is TRBV2, with TRBD1 identical over 10 bases. CDR1 and CDR2 from the germline V gene are SNHLY and FYNNEI. This CDR3 contains 15 residues. J lost 8 bases, V lost 6 bases, and 7 bases had no gene match.

This clonotype was recorded once. The rearrangement joins TRBV28 to TRBJ1-2, with D possibly being TRBD1 (5 bases). Per the germline V gene, CDR1 is MDHEN and CDR2 is SYDVKM. V lost 4 bases and J 6 bases, leaving 9 bases between the germline ends. This CDR3 comprises 12 residues. This CDR3 is CASSSGSHGYTF. The CDR3 DNA is TGTGCCAGCAGTTCAGGGTCCCATGGCTACACCTTC.

This clonotype was found many times. The V and J genes are TRBV5-1 and TRBJ1-2; D might be TRBD1 (5 bases). Germline loops: CDR1 SGHRS, CDR2 YFSETQ. CDR3 length equals 14 residues. Trimming removed 3 bases from V and 4 bases from J, with 13 bases in between. This CDR3 is CASSSNQGGYGYTF. CDR3 DNA: TGCGCCAGCAGCTCGAATCAGGGAGGCTATGGCTACACCTTC.

This clonotype has more than one count but fewer than ten. The chain combines TRBV7-2 with TRBJ2-3; D is unclear. This CDR3 has 12 amino acids. Germline loops: CDR1 SGHTA, CDR2 FQGNSA. The V end lost 8 bases, the J end lost 4 bases, and 10 bases lay between the germline ends. The CDR3 DNA sequence: TGTGCCAGCCGCAAACCCTCAGATACGCAGTATTTT. It encodes CASRKPSDTQYF. Filled out from reference TRBV7-2 and TRBJ2-3, the complete variable domain reads GAGVSQSPSNKVTEKGKDVELRCDPISGHTALYWYRQSLGQGLEFLIYFQGNSAPDKSGLPSDRFSAERTGGSVSTLTIQRTQQEDSAVYLCASRKPSDTQYFGPGTRLTVL.

J is TRBJ1-1 and V is TRBV3-1; 8 bases agree with TRBD1. The germline gives CDR1 LGHDT, CDR2 YNNKEL (reference sequence). The CDR3 consists of 14 residues. Trimming cost V 4 bases and J 6 bases; bases outside gene matches: 7. CDR3 residues: CASSLGQGKAEAFF. CDR3 in DNA: TGTGCCAGCAGCCTAGGACAGGGTAAGGCTGAAGCTTTCTTT.

This clonotype was detected once. The J gene is TRBJ2-3, the V gene TRBV7-2, with a possible D match to TRBD2 (5 bases). Germline CDR1 and CDR2: SGHTA and FQGNSA. V was trimmed by 1 base and J by 2 bases, leaving 10 bases between them. This CDR3 region has 15 residues. The CDR3 region has the DNA TGTGCCAGCAGCTTAGTGGCGGGTAACACAGATACGCAGTATTTT. Translating it yields CASSLVAGNTDTQYF.

This clonotype was picked up many times. The chain carries TRBV7-9 and TRBJ2-7, with 7 bases identical to TRBD1. V shed 3 bases, J shed 0 bases, and the junction held 2 bases outside the gene matches. Germline values: CDR1 SEHNR, CDR2 FQNEAQ (reference sequence). The CDR3 is 14 residues long. CDR3 sequence: CASSFNRGSYEQYF. CDR3 nucleotides: TGTGCCAGCAGCTTCAACAGGGGCTCCTACGAGCAGTACTTC.

This clonotype was seen at least ten times. This chain links TRBV7-2 with TRBJ1-2; TRBD1 is a possible D gene (5 bases). Germline V gene data show CDR1 as SGHTA and CDR2 as FQGNSA. The CDR3 sequence is 14 residues long. Trimming cost V 5 bases and J 2 bases, with 12 bases left between them. The DNA for the CDR3 is TGTGCCAGCAGCCTCCAGGGCCTAAACTATGGCTACACCTTC. Encoded protein: CASSLQGLNYGYTF.

This clonotype was counted many times. This rearrangement joins TRBV29-1 to TRBJ2-7, with 7 bases that match TRBD1. This CDR3 spans 12 amino acids. V dropped 3 bases and J dropped 5; count of bases not matched to a gene: 4. Germline V CDR1 and CDR2: SQVTM, ANQGSEA. The CDR3 loop is CSVDSTGNEQYF. The CDR3, as DNA: TGCAGCGTTGATTCGACAGGGAACGAGCAGTACTTC.

J is TRBJ1-2 and V is TRBV2, with unresolved D. The CDR3 has 12 residues. Trimming shortened V by 8 bases and J by 6 bases, and 13 bases separated the two germline ends. Germline CDR1 SNHLY, CDR2 FYNNEI. The CDR3 loop is CASGIGPHGYTF. As DNA, the CDR3 is TGTGCCAGCGGAATTGGGCCGCATGGCTACACCTTC.

A word on this clonotype: One junction end disagrees with the germline gene, perhaps due to a read error. The chain carries TRBV9 and TRBJ2-5; 12 nucleotides line up with TRBD2. The CDR3 sequence is 18 residues long. Germline-derived CDR1 and CDR2 are SGDLS and YYNGEE. The chain's CDR3 is CTSSVGGGLAGPQETQYF. The CDR3 DNA reads TGTACCAGCAGCGTAGGGGGGGGACTAGCGGGCCCCCAAGAGACCCAGTACTTC.

The chain has TRBV27 and TRBJ1-6; D is undetermined. The V gene's germline CDR1 is MNHEY and CDR2 SMNVEV (reference sequence). The CDR3 extends over 15 amino acids. V dropped 2 bases and J dropped 6 bases, with 11 bases sitting between them. The CDR3 nucleotides read TGTGCCAGCAGTTTAATCAGTATGGGTAATTCACCCCTCCACTTT. Residues: CASSLISMGNSPLHF.

As to this clonotype: A junction boundary mismatches the germline segment, possibly from a read error. The genes are TRBV5-1 and TRBJ2-3; 8 nucleotides align to TRBD1. Germline V gives CDR1 SGHRS, CDR2 YFSETQ. The CDR3 contains 15 residues. Written as DNA, the CDR3 is TGCGCCGGCAGCTTCTCGGGGACAGGAGCAGATACGCAGTATTTT. Protein product: CAGSFSGTGADTQYF.

This clonotype occurred a few times. CDR3 coding DNA: TGCGCCAGCAGCTCCCAGGCGTCCGGGGGGGCGGTAGATACGCAGTATTTT. It is translated as CASSSQASGGAVDTQYF. This chain links TRBV5-1 with TRBJ2-3; 8 bases are a match to TRBD2. CDR3 size: 17 residues. Germline trimming cut 3 bases from V and 5 bases from J; bases unmatched to any gene: 14. Germline V gene sequence: CDR1 SGHRS, CDR2 YFSETQ.